The source of this TCR beta chain is a study of fetal regulatory T cell absence and autoimmunity. Study results and limitations: Pancreas TCRs were oligoclonally enriched versus cord blood, some clones over 80-fold.

CDR1 and CDR2 (germline): SEHNR, FQNEAQ (reference sequence). The V and J ends lost 3 bases and 3 bases, in that order; junction bases with no gene match: 4. This CDR3 has 14 residues. As concerns this clone: The antigen is not known.

Sequencing was at survey level. Method: immunoSEQ multiplex PCR; TCRdb's copy keeps in-frame clones and lacks some. The repertoire has around 100,000 clones, roughly 78% of them found once; the top ten carry 2%. This rearrangement joins TRBV7-9 to TRBJ2-7; 8 bases match TRBD1. Sequencing was done on a sample of pancreas tissue. This receptor was obtained from a male donor with IPEX syndrome. CDR3 loop: CASSFAQGDYEQYF. The CDR3 bases are TGTGCCAGCAGCTTCGCACAGGGGGACTACGAGCAGTACTTC.